This T cell receptor beta chain was found in a study of OX40 agonist ivuxolimab in advanced cancers. The overall study: Partial responses were recorded for three patients, including one with hepatocellular carcinoma and two with cutaneous melanoma. Overall study findings and caveats: Both CD4+ and CD8+ T cell populations in blood had undergone clonal expansion by week 6 at 0.1 to 3.0 mg/kg.

Notes on this clone: Antigen: not known.

Patients were excluded for autoimmune disease history or systemic immunosuppression. The protocol was immunoSEQ multiplex PCR, while the TCRdb copy is restricted to in-frame clones and leaves out a portion. The sample consists of around 88,000 clones, 92% of them appearing once. V was clipped by 3 bases and J by 5 bases; unmatched bases: 8. Per the germline V gene, CDR1 is LNHDA and CDR2 is SQIVND (reference sequence). The CDR3 has 15 amino acids. The clonotype comes from an adult with an advanced solid tumor such as melanoma, head and neck, liver or kidney cancer. This specimen was CD4+ or CD8+ T cells sorted from blood, taken in a trial of the OX40 agonist ivuxolimab. V usage is TRBV19 and J usage is TRBJ2-5; 8 bases line up with TRBD2. The CDR3 DNA reads as TGTGCCAGTAGTATTCCGGGAGGGCCCGGGGAGACCCAGTACTTC. Protein: CASSIPGGPGETQYF. The variable domain in full, completed from reference TRBV19 and TRBJ2-5, reads DGGITQSPKYLFRKEGQNVTLSCEQNLNHDAMYWYRQDPGQGLRLIYYSQIVNDFQKGDIAEGYSVSREKKESFPLTVTSAQKNPTAFYLCASSIPGGPGETQYFGPGTRLLVL.